This passage covers 28 T cell receptor beta chains from one sample sequenced in a study of cytomegalovirus exposure and HLA in healthy donors. Amplification used 60 Vbeta primers and 13 Jbeta primers. Only in-frame clones appear in the TCRdb table, and some are missing; sequencing was by immunoSEQ multiplex PCR. The sample comprises about 230,000 clones, 70% to 90% of which are singletons, and 0.24% rests with the top ten. Specimen: PBMCs. The source is a girl aged 2-15 years in good health and CMV-seronegative.

This chain uses TRBV7-2 with TRBJ2-7; D remains unclear. Trimming took 5 bases from V and 6 from J, leaving 11 bases between them. The germline CDR1 and CDR2 sequences are SGHTA and FQGNSA. The CDR3 length is 12 residues. Written as DNA, the CDR3 is TGTGCCAGCAGCCTACCTCCTCTCGAGCAGTACTTC. Protein sequence: CASSLPPLEQYF.

The V gene is TRBV7-9, the J gene TRBJ2-7; the D is unclear. Germline V gives CDR1 SEHNR, CDR2 FQNEAQ (reference sequence). V shed 4 bases and J shed 4 bases, with 11 bases lying between them. The CDR3 length is 13 residues. CDR3: CASSSPSFYEQYF. In DNA, the CDR3 is TGTGCCAGCAGCTCGCCTAGTTTTTACGAGCAGTACTTC.

This clone turned up a few times. This chain connects TRBV10-1 to TRBJ2-3, with 9 positions matching TRBD2. Germline CDR1 is WNHNN and CDR2 is SYGVQD (reference sequence). J gave up 1 base and V 6 bases, and 5 bases lay outside the gene matches. The CDR3 is made up of 15 amino acids. The CDR3 spells CASSLSGRRTDTQYF. The DNA of the CDR3 is TGCGCCAGCAGCCTCAGCGGGAGGCGCACAGATACGCAGTATTTT.

J is TRBJ1-3 and V is TRBV30; D is perhaps TRBD1 (6 bases). This CDR3 has 13 amino acids. Trimming took off 2 bases at V and 4 bases at J, with 9 bases between the two ends. Germline V gene sequence: CDR1 GTSNPN, CDR2 SVGIG (reference sequence). The CDR3 DNA sequence: TGTGCCTGGAGTAGGGACACCGGAAACACCATATATTTT. It codes for CAWSRDTGNTIYF.

This sequence joins TRBV25-1 and TRBJ1-1; 9 bases align to TRBD1. J gave up 7 bases and V 4 bases, and 10 bases lay outside the gene matches. The CDR3 length is 15 residues. The germline gives CDR1 MGHDK, CDR2 SYGVNS. The CDR3 sequence: CASSGNRGRRGEAFF. In nucleotides, the CDR3 is TGTGCCAGCAGTGGAAACAGGGGGCGAAGAGGTGAAGCTTTCTTT.

The J gene is TRBJ2-1, the V gene TRBV6-5; tentative D call: TRBD2 (6 bases). The length of the CDR3 is 12 residues. V was trimmed by 5 bases and J by 7 bases, leaving 9 bases between them. Germline CDR1 MNHEY, CDR2 SVGAGI. The CDR3 loop reads CASSERGNEQFF. The DNA of the CDR3 is TGTGCCAGCAGTGAACGGGGGAATGAGCAGTTCTTC.

The chain combines TRBV18 with TRBJ1-2; 7 bases align to TRBD1. Trimming cost V 0 bases and J 7 bases; bases outside gene matches: 5. This CDR3 region has 14 residues. CDR1 is KGHSH and CDR2 is LQKENI in the germline V gene. CDR3 in DNA: TGTGCCAGCTCACCACCGACAGGGATTAGTGGCTACACCTTC. This codes for CASSPPTGISGYTF. The variable domain in full, with the rest retrieved from reference TRBV18 and TRBJ1-2, is NAGVMQNPRHLVRRRGQEARLRCSPMKGHSHVYWYRQLPEEGLKFMVYLQKENIIDESGMPKERFSAEFPKEGPSILRIQQVVRGDSAAYFCASSPPTGISGYTFGSGTRLTVV.

V and J are TRBV4-1 and TRBJ1-4; D gene unclear. The CDR3 consists of 14 residues. Between the trimmed V and J ends, which lost 5 bases and 7 bases, there was a span of 14 bases. Looked up from germline, CDR1 is MGHRA and CDR2 is YSYEKL. The CDR3 is CASSIRLGGEKLFF. Here the CDR3 DNA reads TGCGCCAGCAGCATCAGACTGGGAGGTGAAAAACTGTTTTTT.

This rearrangement joins TRBV10-2 to TRBJ2-3; TRBD2 agrees at 11 bases. V trimming: 6 bases; J trimming: 2 bases; junction bases outside the gene matches: 4. This CDR3 has 15 residues. Per the germline V gene, CDR1 is WSHSY and CDR2 is SAAADI. CDR3: CASRVLAGVTDTQYF. CDR3 DNA: TGCGCCAGCAGGGTACTAGCGGGGGTCACAGATACGCAGTATTTT.

The chain has TRBV20-1 and TRBJ1-2, with 7 bases matching TRBD1. The CDR3 covers 11 residues. Germline loops: CDR1 DFQATT, CDR2 SNEGSKA (reference sequence). V lost 6 bases, J lost 8 bases, and 6 bases stayed unmatched. The CDR3 DNA reads TGCAGTGCAATAGCGACAGGGGGCTACACCTTC. The encoded protein is CSAIATGGYTF.

The chain links TRBV7-9 to TRBJ2-1, with 9 bases aligning to TRBD2. Germline loops: CDR1 SEHNR, CDR2 FQNEAQ (reference sequence). Trimming cost V 2 bases and J 7 bases; bases outside gene matches: 15. The CDR3 contains 18 residues. In DNA form, the CDR3 reads TGTGCCAGCAGCTTAAGTCCAAATAGCGGGAGATTGGGGAATGAGCAGTTCTTC. Its translation: CASSLSPNSGRLGNEQFF.

This rearrangement joins TRBV15 to TRBJ2-7, with a weak D call TRBD2 (7 bases). CDR1 and CDR2 from the germline V gene are LNHNV and YYDKDF (reference sequence). CDR3 length equals 15 residues. Deletions cut 0 bases from V and 5 bases from J, with 14 bases between. The CDR3 loop is CATSRDRGARHEQYF. CDR3 coding DNA: TGTGCCACCAGCAGAGATCGGGGGGCGAGGCACGAGCAGTACTTC.

The chain carries TRBV6-5 and TRBJ2-7; 8 bases align to TRBD2. J was trimmed by 4 bases and V by 2 bases; bases with no gene match: 1. The CDR3 spans 13 residues. Germline loops: CDR1 MNHEY, CDR2 SVGAGI. CDR3 coding DNA: TGTGCCAGCAGTTACCGGGGGGGGTACGAGCAGTACTTC. Its protein is CASSYRGGYEQYF.

This chain joins TRBV10-3 and TRBJ2-3, with a possible D match to TRBD1 (5 bases). V gave up 6 bases and J gave up 0 bases, with 10 bases separating them. This CDR3 spans 14 amino acids. Germline CDR1 reads ENHRY; CDR2 reads SYGVKD. DNA of the CDR3: TGTGCCATCAGCCAACAGGTTAGCACAGATACGCAGTATTTT. It encodes CAISQQVSTDTQYF.

Comments on this clone: An end of the junction does not agree with germline; a read error may underlie this. V gene TRBV7-9 combines with J gene TRBJ1-1; maybe TRBD1 (5 bases). The CDR3 has 12 amino acids. Germline V gene lookup returns CDR1 SEHNR and CDR2 FQNEAQ (reference sequence). In nucleotides, the CDR3 is TGTTCCAGCAGCTTAGAGTCGCAGGGTGCTTTCTTT. Translating gives CSSSLESQGAFF.

The chain recombines TRBV14 with TRBJ2-7; 8 bases agree with TRBD2. The CDR3 length is 15 residues. V lost 5 bases, J lost 0 bases, and 6 bases stayed unmatched. The germline CDR1 and CDR2 sequences are SGHDN and FVKESK. As DNA, the CDR3 is TGTGCCAGCAGCGCGGGCGGGGGGCCCTCCTACGAGCAGTACTTC. It is translated as CASSAGGGPSYEQYF.

This sequence joins TRBV16 and TRBJ1-5, with D possibly being TRBD1 (6 bases). The germline gives CDR1 KGHSY, CDR2 FQNENV. This CDR3 comprises 15 residues. V was clipped by 0 bases and J by 2 bases, with 8 bases between them. The CDR3 region is CASSQSRGGNQPQHF. CDR3 in DNA: TGTGCCAGCAGCCAATCCAGGGGTGGCAATCAGCCCCAGCATTTT.

This chain connects TRBV5-1 to TRBJ1-3; D is ambiguous. V lost 4 bases to trimming and J lost 2 bases, with 7 bases between them. The germline V gene has CDR1 SGHRS and CDR2 YFSETQ. CDR3 length: 13 residues. The CDR3 coding sequence is TGCGCCAGCAGCCCCGGGGCTGGAAACACCATATATTTT. Protein: CASSPGAGNTIYF.

This sequence joins TRBV30 and TRBJ1-5; D call uncertain. Germline CDR1 reads GTSNPN; CDR2 reads SVGIG (reference sequence). This CDR3 spans 12 amino acids. The V end lost 0 bases, the J end lost 6 bases, and 6 bases lay between the germline ends. DNA of the CDR3: TGTGCCTGGAGTGTTCCAGGTCAGCCCCAGCATTTT. It is translated as CAWSVPGQPQHF.

V gene TRBV7-2 combines with J gene TRBJ2-5; 8 positions agree with TRBD1. V was pared by 1 base and J by 4 bases, with 11 bases of the junction left unmatched. The CDR3 covers 17 residues. Germline loops: CDR1 SGHTA, CDR2 FQGNSA. The CDR3 DNA sequence: TGTGCCAGCAGCTTAGATGGCAGGGGGCTCGGTCGAGAGACCCAGTACTTC. As protein: CASSLDGRGLGRETQYF.

The rearrangement links TRBV6-5 to TRBJ1-2; 10 bases are shared with TRBD1. Germline V gene data show CDR1 as MNHEY and CDR2 as SVGAGI. This CDR3 comprises 16 residues. J gave up 7 bases and V 4 bases, and 12 bases lay outside the gene matches. The CDR3 region has the DNA TGTGCCAGCAGTTTACCCCGGGACAGGGGAGAGTGTGGCTACACCTTC. Residues: CASSLPRDRGECGYTF.

The chain employs TRBV19 and TRBJ1-2; 9 nucleotides line up with TRBD1. The CDR3 has 14 residues. The V segment lost 6 bases and the J segment 4 bases; nucleotides outside the gene matches: 6. The germline CDR1 and CDR2 sequences are LNHDA and SQIVND (reference sequence). The CDR3 region is CASRLTGGRYGYTF. DNA of the CDR3: TGTGCCAGTAGGCTTACAGGGGGCCGCTATGGCTACACCTTC. Filled out from reference TRBV19 and TRBJ1-2, the complete variable domain reads DGGITQSPKYLFRKEGQNVTLSCEQNLNHDAMYWYRQDPGQGLRLIYYSQIVNDFQKGDIAEGYSVSREKKESFPLTVTSAQKNPTAFYLCASRLTGGRYGYTFGSGTRLTVV.

V and J are TRBV5-6 and TRBJ2-7; 9 bases line up with TRBD1. Trimming removed 0 bases from V and 2 bases from J; junction bases left unmatched: 3. This CDR3 is built from 15 residues. Germline values: CDR1 SGHDT, CDR2 YYEEEE. CDR3 residues: CASSLEQGATYEQYF. CDR3 in DNA: TGTGCCAGCAGCTTGGAACAGGGGGCAACCTACGAGCAGTACTTC.

Concerning this clone itself: At one boundary the junction diverges from the germline segment, which might be a read error. The chain uses TRBV7-9 and TRBJ1-2; D is ambiguous. Germline V gene data show CDR1 as SEHNR and CDR2 as FQNEAQ (reference sequence). This CDR3 spans 13 amino acids. CDR3 bases: TGTTCCAGCAGCTTAGCAGTAGGAGATGGCTACACCTTC. Protein product: CSSSLAVGDGYTF.

This chain joins TRBV7-9 and TRBJ1-2, with a tentative D call TRBD1 (5 bases). V was clipped by 2 bases and J by 2 bases, with 12 bases between them. Germline CDR1 and CDR2: SEHNR and FQNEAQ (reference sequence). This CDR3 region has 15 residues. CDR3 loop: CASSLLPGINYGYTF. The DNA of the CDR3 is TGTGCCAGCAGCTTACTCCCAGGGATAAACTATGGCTACACCTTC.

V and J are TRBV5-1 and TRBJ2-7; TRBD1 is a possible D gene (5 bases). Germline values: CDR1 SGHRS, CDR2 YFSETQ. There are 14 residues in the CDR3. V lost 4 bases to trimming and J lost 5 bases, with 16 bases between them. Written as DNA, the CDR3 is TGCGCCAGCAGCATAGAAGCCCAGGGCCACGAGCAGTACTTC. Its translation: CASSIEAQGHEQYF.

Only one count was recorded for this clone. V usage is TRBV30 and J usage is TRBJ1-4; D gene uncertain. Trimming removed 0 bases at V and 4 bases at J, with 9 bases between. The CDR3 has 14 amino acids. Germline V gene sequence: CDR1 GTSNPN, CDR2 SVGIG (reference sequence). For the CDR3, the DNA is TGTGCCTGGAGTGTACCGGGGTTTAATGAAAAACTGTTTTTT. Translating it yields CAWSVPGFNEKLFF. Combining the CDR3 with reference TRBV30 and TRBJ1-4 gives the whole variable domain SQTIHQWPATLVQPVGSPLSLECTVEGTSNPNLYWYRQAAGRGLQLLFYSVGIGQISSEVPQNLSASRPQDRQFILSSKKLLLSDSGFYLCAWSVPGFNEKLFFGSGTQLSVL.

V usage is TRBV7-9 and J usage is TRBJ1-6; the D gene is possibly TRBD1 (6 bases). Germline V gene lookup returns CDR1 SEHNR and CDR2 FQNEAQ (reference sequence). V lost 3 bases, J lost 7 bases, and 16 bases lay in between. The CDR3 consists of 16 residues. CDR3 sequence: CASSFRDTRLNSPLHF. CDR3 sequence (DNA): TGTGCCAGCAGCTTCCGGGACACCCGTCTCAATTCACCCCTCCACTTT.